These T cell receptor beta chains were read from a single sample in a study of graft-versus-host responses after intestinal transplantation. Assay used: immunoSEQ multiplex PCR; TCRdb lists only in-frame clones, some missing. The data show tens of thousands of clones, approximately 88% seen once. Their target antigens are unknown. The specimen comprised unstimulated CD8+ T cells sorted from spleen or lymph node cells, sampled before intestinal transplant. The receptor source for this set is a human donor who received an intestinal transplant. The CDR3 runs from the conserved cysteine through the conserved F or W. Clone size appears in some rows only: once, few, many, or a class for an expanded clone.

>.|TRBV30|TRBJ2-7
CAWSPYRVSEQYF
>.|TRBV19|TRBJ1-2
CATRQGQGGYTF
>few|TRBV5-6|TRBJ2-7
CASSSGTGNAEQYF
>.|TRBV30|TRBJ2-1
CAWSVGIVGTGVDNEQFF
>.|TRBV5-1|TRBJ2-1
CASSYGTSGYNEQFF
>few|TRBV5-4|TRBJ1-2
CASSPGGYGYTF
>.|TRBV4-1|TRBJ1-4
CASSQVLGSLEEKLFF
>.|TRBV5-1|TRBJ1-1
CASSNTGQGAEGNTEAFF
>few|TRBV28|TRBJ2-7
CASSLTGGSGEQYF
>.|TRBV18|TRBJ2-7
CASSLPRGLGEQYF
>.|TRBV27|TRBJ2-1
CASSLSGTGDPSYNEQFF
>.|TRBV14|TRBJ2-7
CASSQVQDGGAYEQYF
>.|TRBV28|TRBJ2-6
CASSEGGTGPSGANVLTF
>.|TRBV7-9|TRBJ2-7
CAGVATGESYEQYF
>.|TRBV9|TRBJ2-5
CASSSGGGGGETQYF
>few|TRBV28|TRBJ1-3
CASSPHGGSSGNTIYF
>.|TRBV28|TRBJ2-7
CASSPASGGYEQYF
>once|TRBV4-1|TRBJ2-5
CASSQPSGLPQETQYF
>.|TRBV7-8|TRBJ2-1
CASSPQGFLDEQFF
>.|TRBV9|TRBJ1-1
CASSVGPLSEAFF
>.|TRBV10-3|TRBJ1-3
CAISESQDFIGNTIYF
>.|TRBV5-8|TRBJ1-6
CASSLSSYNSPLHF
>.|TRBV11-2|TRBJ2-7
CASSLSGTGHYEQYF
>.|TRBV5-6|TRBJ2-4
CASSLFQGNSKNIQYF
>.|TRBV11-2|TRBJ2-7
CASSRGLAAYEQYF
>.|TRBV5-1|TRBJ1-2
CASSLEGTDLYGYTF
>.|TRBV7-8|TRBJ2-7
CASSFGTGGYEQYF
>.|TRBV6-5|TRBJ2-1
CASSYRRAGPYNEQFF
>.|TRBV18|TRBJ2-2
CASSPTIHTGELFF
>.|TRBV5-1|TRBJ1-3
CASSLLSSGDRGNTIYF
>.|TRBV28|TRBJ1-1
CASSFIETGGGTEAFF
>once|TRBV4-2|TRBJ2-1
CASSQGTGDYNEQFF
>.|TRBV6-6|TRBJ2-5
CASRLGPQETQYF
>.|TRBV19|TRBJ2-2
CASSILGELFF
>.|TRBV5-4|TRBJ1-1
CASSLRQNTEAFF
>.|TRBV7-9|TRBJ2-1
CASLGGGELGEQFF
>.|TRBV7-8|TRBJ2-7
CASSWVSRGSSYEQYF
>.|TRBV5-4|TRBJ1-2
CASSVTGHMGYTF